This TCR beta chain was documented in a study of blood T cell repertoires in COVID-19. Germline V gene data show CDR1 as MNHEY and CDR2 as SVGEGT. The CDR3 sequence is 18 residues long. The V and J ends lost 5 bases and 0 bases, in that order; junction bases with no gene match: 9. TCRdb's table, derived via immunoSEQ multiplex PCR, lists solely in-frame clones and lacks some. The sample records about 140,000 clones, 80% to 90% being singletons. This clone occurred a few times. Sequences were obtained from peripheral blood. The receptor was derived from a human donor with acute or convalescent COVID-19. The donor label of this sample is uncertain. This chain connects TRBV6-2 or TRBV6-3 to TRBJ1-5; 11 bases are shared with TRBD1. The CDR3 sequence is CASSRGDRGINSNQPQHF. CDR3 in DNA: TGTGCCAGCAGTCGGGGGGACAGGGGGATAAATAGCAATCAGCCCCAGCATTTT.